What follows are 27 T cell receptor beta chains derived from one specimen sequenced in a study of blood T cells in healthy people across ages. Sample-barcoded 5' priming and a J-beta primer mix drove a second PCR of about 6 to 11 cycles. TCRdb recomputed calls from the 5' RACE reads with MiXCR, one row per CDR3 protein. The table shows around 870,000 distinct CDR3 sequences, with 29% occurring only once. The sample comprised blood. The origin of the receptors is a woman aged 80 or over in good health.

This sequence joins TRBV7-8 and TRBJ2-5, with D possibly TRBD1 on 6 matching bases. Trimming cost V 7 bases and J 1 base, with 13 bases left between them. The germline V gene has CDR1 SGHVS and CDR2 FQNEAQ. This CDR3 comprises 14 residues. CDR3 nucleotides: TGTGCCAGCAACCTGGGACACCTCCAAGAGACCCAGTACTTC. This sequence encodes CASNLGHLQETQYF.

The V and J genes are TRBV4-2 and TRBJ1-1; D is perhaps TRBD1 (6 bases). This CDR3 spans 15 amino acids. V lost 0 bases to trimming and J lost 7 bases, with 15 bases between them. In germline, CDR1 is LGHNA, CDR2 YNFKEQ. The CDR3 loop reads CASSQDGGRVNEAFF. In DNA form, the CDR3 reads TGTGCCAGCAGCCAAGATGGGGGCAGGGTAAATGAAGCTTTCTTT.

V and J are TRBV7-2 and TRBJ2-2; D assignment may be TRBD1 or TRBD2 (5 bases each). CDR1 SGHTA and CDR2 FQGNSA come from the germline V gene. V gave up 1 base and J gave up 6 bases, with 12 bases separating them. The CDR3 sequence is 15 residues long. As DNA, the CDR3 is TGTGCCAGCAGCTTAGGGGGACGCTATTCCGGGGAGCTGTTTTTT. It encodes CASSLGGRYSGELFF.

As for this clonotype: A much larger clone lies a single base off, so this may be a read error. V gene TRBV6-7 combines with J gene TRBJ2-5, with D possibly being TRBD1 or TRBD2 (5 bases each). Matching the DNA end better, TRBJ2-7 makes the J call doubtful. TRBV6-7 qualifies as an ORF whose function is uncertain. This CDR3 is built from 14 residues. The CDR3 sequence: CASRPGAPKCEQYF. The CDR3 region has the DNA TGTGCCAGCAGACCCGGGGCGCCTAAGTGCGAGCAGTACTTC.

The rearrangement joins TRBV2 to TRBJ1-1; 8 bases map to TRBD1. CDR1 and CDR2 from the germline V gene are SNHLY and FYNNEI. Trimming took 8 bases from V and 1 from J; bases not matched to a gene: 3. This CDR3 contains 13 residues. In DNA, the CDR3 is TGTGCCAGCCCTGGACAGGGGAACACTGAAGCTTTCTTT. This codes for CASPGQGNTEAFF. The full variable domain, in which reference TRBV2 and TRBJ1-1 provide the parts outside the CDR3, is EPEVTQTPSHQVTQMGQEVILRCVPISNHLYFYWYRQILGQKVEFLVSFYNNEISEKSEIFDDQFSVERPDGSNFTLKIRSTKLEDSAMYFCASPGQGNTEAFFGQGTRLTVV.

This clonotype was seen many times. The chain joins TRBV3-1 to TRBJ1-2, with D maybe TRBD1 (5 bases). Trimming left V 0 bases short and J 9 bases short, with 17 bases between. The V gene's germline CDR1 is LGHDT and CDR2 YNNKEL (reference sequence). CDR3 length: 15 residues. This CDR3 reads CASSQEGRTSISYTF. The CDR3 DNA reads TGTGCCAGCAGCCAAGAAGGACGGACATCTATTAGCTACACCTTC.

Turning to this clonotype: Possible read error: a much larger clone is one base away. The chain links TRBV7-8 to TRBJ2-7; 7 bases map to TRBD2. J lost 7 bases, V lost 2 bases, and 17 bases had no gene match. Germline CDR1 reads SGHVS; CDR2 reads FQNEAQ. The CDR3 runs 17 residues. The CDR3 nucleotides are TGTGCCAGCAGCTTAAAAAGCGGGGTCCTTACATACAATGAGCAGTACTTC. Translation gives CASSLKSGVLTYNEQYF.

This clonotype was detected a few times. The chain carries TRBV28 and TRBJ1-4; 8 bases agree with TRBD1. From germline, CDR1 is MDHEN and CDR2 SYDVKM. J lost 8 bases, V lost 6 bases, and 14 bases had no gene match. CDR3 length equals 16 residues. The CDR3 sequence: CASSSAEDRGREKLFF. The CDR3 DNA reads TGTGCCAGCAGCTCGGCGGAAGACAGGGGAAGAGAAAAACTGTTTTTT.

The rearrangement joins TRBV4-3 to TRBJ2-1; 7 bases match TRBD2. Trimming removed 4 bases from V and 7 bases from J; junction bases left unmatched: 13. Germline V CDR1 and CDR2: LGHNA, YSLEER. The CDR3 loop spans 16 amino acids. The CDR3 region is CASSRARAGLSNEQFF. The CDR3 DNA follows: TGCGCCAGCAGCCGCGCCCGAGCGGGGCTGTCTAATGAGCAGTTCTTC.

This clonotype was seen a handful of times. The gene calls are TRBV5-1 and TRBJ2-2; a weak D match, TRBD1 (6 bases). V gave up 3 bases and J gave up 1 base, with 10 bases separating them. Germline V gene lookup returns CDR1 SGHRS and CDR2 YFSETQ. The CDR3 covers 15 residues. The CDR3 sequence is CASSSGQKNTGELFF. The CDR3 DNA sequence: TGCGCCAGCAGCTCCGGACAGAAGAACACCGGGGAGCTGTTTTTT.

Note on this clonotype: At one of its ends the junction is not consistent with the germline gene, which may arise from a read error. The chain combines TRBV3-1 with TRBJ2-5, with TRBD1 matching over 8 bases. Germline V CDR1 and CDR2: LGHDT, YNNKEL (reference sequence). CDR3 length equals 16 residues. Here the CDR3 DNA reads TGTACCAGCAGCCCGTGGGGCAGGGGGCGCGAAGAGACCCAGTACTTC. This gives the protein CTSSPWGRGREETQYF.

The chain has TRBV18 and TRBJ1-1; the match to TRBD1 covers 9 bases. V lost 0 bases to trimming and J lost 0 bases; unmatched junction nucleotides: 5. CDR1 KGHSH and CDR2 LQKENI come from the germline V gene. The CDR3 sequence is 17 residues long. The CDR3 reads CASSPPGQGLMNTEAFF. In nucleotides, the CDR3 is TGTGCCAGCTCACCACCGGGACAGGGTCTCATGAACACTGAAGCTTTCTTT.

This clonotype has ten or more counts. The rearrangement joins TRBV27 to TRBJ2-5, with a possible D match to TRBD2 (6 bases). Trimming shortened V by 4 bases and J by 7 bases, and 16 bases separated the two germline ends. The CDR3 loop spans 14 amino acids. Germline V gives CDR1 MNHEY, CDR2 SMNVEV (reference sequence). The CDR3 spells CASSSTGSHGTQYF. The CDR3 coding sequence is TGTGCCAGCAGTTCAACCGGGAGCCACGGGACCCAGTACTTC.

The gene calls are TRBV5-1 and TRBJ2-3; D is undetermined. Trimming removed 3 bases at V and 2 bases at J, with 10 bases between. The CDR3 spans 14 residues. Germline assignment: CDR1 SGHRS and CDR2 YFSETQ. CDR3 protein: CASSSGGDTDTQYF. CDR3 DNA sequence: TGCGCCAGCAGCTCTGGCGGCGACACAGATACGCAGTATTTT.

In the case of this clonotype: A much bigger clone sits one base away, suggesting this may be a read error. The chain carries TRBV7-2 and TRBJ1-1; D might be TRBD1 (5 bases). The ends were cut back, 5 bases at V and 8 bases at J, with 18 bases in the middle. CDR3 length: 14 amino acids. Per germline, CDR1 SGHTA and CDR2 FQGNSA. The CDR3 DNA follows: TGTGCCAGCAGCGTACGACATGGGGCTACAGAAGCTTTCTTT. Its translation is CASSVRHGATEAFF.

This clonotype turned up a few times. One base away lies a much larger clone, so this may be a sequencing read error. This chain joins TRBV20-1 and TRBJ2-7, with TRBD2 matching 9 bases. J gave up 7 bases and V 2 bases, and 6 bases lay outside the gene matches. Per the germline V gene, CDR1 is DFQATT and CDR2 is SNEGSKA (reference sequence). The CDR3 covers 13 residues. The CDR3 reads CSARRTSEREQYF. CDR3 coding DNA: TGCAGTGCTAGACGGACTAGCGAACGGGAGCAGTACTTC.

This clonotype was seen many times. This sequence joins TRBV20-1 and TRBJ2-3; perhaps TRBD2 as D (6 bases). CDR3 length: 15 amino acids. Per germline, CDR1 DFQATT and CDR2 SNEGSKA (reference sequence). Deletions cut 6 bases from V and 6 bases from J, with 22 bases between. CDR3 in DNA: TGCAGTGCAACCTCCCCTGCGGGGAGGCCTGATACGCAGTATTTT. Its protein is CSATSPAGRPDTQYF.

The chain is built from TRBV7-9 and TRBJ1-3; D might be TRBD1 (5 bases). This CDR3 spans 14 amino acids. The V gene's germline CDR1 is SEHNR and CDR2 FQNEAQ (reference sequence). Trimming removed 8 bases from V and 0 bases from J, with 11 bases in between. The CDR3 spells CASGFGGSGNTIYF. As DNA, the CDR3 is TGTGCCAGCGGGTTCGGGGGCTCTGGAAACACCATATATTTT. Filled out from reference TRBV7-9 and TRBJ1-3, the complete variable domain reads DTGVSQNPRHKITKRGQNVTFRCDPISEHNRLYWYRQTLGQGPEFLTYFQNEAQLEKSRLLSDRFSAERPKGSFSTLEIQRTEQGDSAMYLCASGFGGSGNTIYFGEGSWLTVV.

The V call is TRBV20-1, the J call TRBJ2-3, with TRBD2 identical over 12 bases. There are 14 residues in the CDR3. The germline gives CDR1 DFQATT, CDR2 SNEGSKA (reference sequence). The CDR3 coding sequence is TGCGGGTTCCTAGCGGGGGGGCACGCAGATACGCAGTATTTT. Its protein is CGFLAGGHADTQYF.

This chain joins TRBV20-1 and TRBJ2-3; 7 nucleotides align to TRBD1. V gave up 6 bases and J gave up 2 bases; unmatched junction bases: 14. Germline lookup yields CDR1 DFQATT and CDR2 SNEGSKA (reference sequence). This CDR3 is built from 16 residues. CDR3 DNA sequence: TGCAGTGCAGAAACCTGGGACAGAAAAAACACAGATACGCAGTATTTT. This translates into CSAETWDRKNTDTQYF.

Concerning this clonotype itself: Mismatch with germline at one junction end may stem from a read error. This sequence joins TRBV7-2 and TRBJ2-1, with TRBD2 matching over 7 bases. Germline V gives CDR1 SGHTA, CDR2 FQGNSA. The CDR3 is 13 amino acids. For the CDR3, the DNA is TGTGCCAGCAGCCTAGCGGCAGGGCAGGAGCAGTTCTTC. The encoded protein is CASSLAAGQEQFF. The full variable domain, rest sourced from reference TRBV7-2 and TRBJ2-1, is GAGVSQSPSNKVTEKGKDVELRCDPISGHTALYWYRQSLGQGLEFLIYFQGNSAPDKSGLPSDRFSAERTGGSVSTLTIQRTQQEDSAVYLCASSLAAGQEQFFGPGTRLTVL.

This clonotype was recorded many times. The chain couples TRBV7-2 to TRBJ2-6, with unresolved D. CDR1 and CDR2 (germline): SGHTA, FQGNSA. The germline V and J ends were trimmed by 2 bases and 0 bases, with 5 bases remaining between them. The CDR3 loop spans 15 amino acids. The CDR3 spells CASSLTNSGANVLTF. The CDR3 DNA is TGTGCCAGCAGCTTAACGAACTCTGGGGCCAACGTCCTGACTTTC.

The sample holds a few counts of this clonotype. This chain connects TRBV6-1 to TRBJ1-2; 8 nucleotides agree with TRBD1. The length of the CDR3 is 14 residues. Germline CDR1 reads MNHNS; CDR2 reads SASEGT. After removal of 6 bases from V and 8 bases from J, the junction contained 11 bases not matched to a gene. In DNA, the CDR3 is TGTGCCAGCAGGGAGACAGGGGTGGTTTACGGCTACACCTTC. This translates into CASRETGVVYGYTF.

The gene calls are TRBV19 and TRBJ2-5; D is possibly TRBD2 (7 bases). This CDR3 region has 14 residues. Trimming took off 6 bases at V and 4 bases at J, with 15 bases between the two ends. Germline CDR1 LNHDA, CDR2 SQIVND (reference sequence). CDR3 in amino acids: CASRMGGQGETQYF. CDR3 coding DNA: TGTGCCAGTAGGATGGGGGGGCAGGGAGAGACCCAGTACTTC.

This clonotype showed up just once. The CDR3 spells CSARAAAAVDTQYF. The CDR3 DNA sequence: TGCAGTGCTAGAGCGGCGGCGGCAGTGGATACGCAGTATTTT. The chain employs TRBV20-1 and TRBJ2-3; D unclear. The CDR3 has 14 residues. Trimming cost V 1 base and J 6 bases, with 14 bases left between them. Germline CDR1 reads DFQATT; CDR2 reads SNEGSKA (reference sequence).

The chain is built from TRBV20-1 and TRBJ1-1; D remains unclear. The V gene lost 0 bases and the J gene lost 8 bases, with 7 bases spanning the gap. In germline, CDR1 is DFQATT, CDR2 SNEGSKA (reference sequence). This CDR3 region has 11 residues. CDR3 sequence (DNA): TGCAGTGCTAGAGAAAGGAGGGAAGCTTTCTTT. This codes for CSARERREAFF.

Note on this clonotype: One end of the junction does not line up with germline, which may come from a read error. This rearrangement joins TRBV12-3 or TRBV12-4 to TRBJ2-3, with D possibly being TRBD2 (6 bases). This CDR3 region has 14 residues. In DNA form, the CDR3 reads TGTGCCAGCACCTTAGGAGGGAGCGCAGATGCGCAGTATTTT. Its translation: CASTLGGSADAQYF.